This record covers a single T cell receptor (beta chain). This entry is derived from a study of shared clonotypes between healthy human individuals. Method: immunoSEQ multiplex PCR; TCRdb's copy keeps in-frame clones and lacks some. In the table there are 2 million to 2.5 million clones, approximately 94% of which are singletons. V lost 10 bases and J 2 bases, leaving 18 bases between the germline ends. The CDR3 sequence is 14 residues long. The germline gives CDR1 MNHNY, CDR2 SVGAGI (reference sequence). Sequencing was carried out using naive CD4+ T cells sorted from blood. Subset in this sample: CD45RA+ positively selected. The chain employs TRBV6-6 and TRBJ2-7; D possibly matches TRBD1 or TRBD2 (5 bases each). The clonotype comes from a man aged 18-30 years in good health. As DNA, the CDR3 is TGTGCCACCGGGGCGACAGATCCCCCCTACGAGCAGTACTTC. Residues: CATGATDPPYEQYF.